What follows are 12 T cell receptor beta chains derived from one specimen sequenced in a study of technical replicates of blood from a handful of donors. Repertoires were generated with immunoSEQ multiplex PCR, while TCRdb's copy carries only in-frame clones and drops some. The sample has 95,000 to 100,000 clones; approximately 94% are singletons. The source material was T cells isolated from PBMCs. These receptors came from a human donor in good health.

The chain has TRBV10-1 and TRBJ2-3; D might be TRBD2 (6 bases). The V end was cut by 2 bases, the J end by 8 bases, with 17 bases between. The CDR3 is 15 residues long. Germline CDR1 WNHNN, CDR2 SYGVQD (reference sequence). CDR3 protein: CASSENSGSSGTQYF. CDR3 coding DNA: TGCGCCAGCAGTGAGAATAGCGGCTCATCTGGTACGCAGTATTTT.

CDR3 protein: CASSQAGGASYEQYF. The CDR3 nucleotides read TGCGCCAGCAGCCAAGCCGGAGGGGCCTCCTACGAGCAGTACTTC. The V gene is TRBV4-1, the J gene TRBJ2-7, with a tentative D call TRBD2 (6 bases). The CDR3 runs to 15 residues. Germline V gene data show CDR1 as MGHRA and CDR2 as YSYEKL. V was pared by 1 base and J by 0 bases, with 10 bases between.

V gene TRBV7-8 combines with J gene TRBJ2-5, with a possible D match to TRBD2 (5 bases). The CDR3 is 15 residues long. Trimming shortened V by 5 bases and J by 2 bases, and 15 bases separated the two germline ends. The V gene's germline CDR1 is SGHVS and CDR2 FQNEAQ. CDR3 protein: CASSRGRLIQETQYF. CDR3 coding DNA: TGTGCCAGCAGCCGGGGAAGACTCATACAAGAGACCCAGTACTTC. Variable domain in full (rest from reference TRBV7-8 and TRBJ2-5): GAGVSQSPRYKVAKRGQDVALRCDPISGHVSLFWYQQALGQGPEFLTYFQNEAQLDKSGLPSDRFFAERPEGSVSTLKIQRTQQEDSAVYLCASSRGRLIQETQYFGPGTRLLVL.

The rearrangement joins TRBV5-1 to TRBJ2-7; tentatively, D is TRBD2 (5 bases). The CDR3 totals 12 residues. In germline, CDR1 is SGHRS, CDR2 YFSETQ. Trimming cost V 1 base and J 5 bases, with 7 bases left between them. The CDR3 is CASSLTGDEQYF. The CDR3, as DNA: TGCGCCAGCAGCTTGACCGGGGACGAGCAGTACTTC.

V gene TRBV2 combines with J gene TRBJ2-1; the match to TRBD1 covers 7 bases. Germline V lookup: CDR1 SNHLY, CDR2 FYNNEI. The trim removed 6 bases at V and 2 bases at J, leaving 7 bases unmatched. CDR3 length: 15 amino acids. CDR3 nucleotide sequence: TGTGCCAGCAGGACCGGGACAGCCGCCTACAATGAGCAGTTCTTC. Its translation is CASRTGTAAYNEQFF.

J is TRBJ1-2 and V is TRBV28, with 8 bases identical to TRBD1. In germline, CDR1 is MDHEN, CDR2 SYDVKM. Trimming took 6 bases from V and 4 from J; bases not matched to a gene: 13. The CDR3 is 16 residues long. The CDR3 is CASSSWSDRGSYGYTF. In DNA, the CDR3 is TGTGCCAGCAGCTCTTGGAGCGACAGGGGAAGCTATGGCTACACCTTC.

The chain is built from TRBV30 and TRBJ1-2, with TRBD1 matching 9 bases. With V trimmed by 3 bases and J by 4 bases, 6 bases remained unmatched. Germline CDR1 GTSNPN, CDR2 SVGIG (reference sequence). The CDR3 spans 14 residues. This CDR3 is CAWRETGGGYGYTF. Here the CDR3 DNA reads TGTGCCTGGAGGGAGACAGGGGGGGGCTATGGCTACACCTTC.

This clone was counted a single time. The chain combines TRBV6-4 with TRBJ2-1; 7 bases agree with TRBD1. The trim removed 6 bases at V and 9 bases at J, leaving 11 bases unmatched. This CDR3 is 14 amino acids long. Germline V gives CDR1 MRHNA, CDR2 SNTAGT. CDR3 in DNA: TGTGCCAGCAGCAGGACAGGTGGTAATGGTGAGCAGTTCTTC. Translated: CASSRTGGNGEQFF.

V gene TRBV6-5 combines with J gene TRBJ2-2; TRBD1 matches 7 bases. This CDR3 region has 16 residues. Germline values: CDR1 MNHEY, CDR2 SVGAGI. The J segment lost 2 bases and the V segment lost 6 bases, leaving 9 bases of the junction unmatched. CDR3 amino acids: CASRYRGNPNTGELFF. The CDR3 DNA reads as TGTGCCAGCAGATACAGGGGAAACCCCAACACCGGGGAGCTGTTTTTT.

This clone has just a few counts. This chain's CDR3 is CASSTSGATYEQYF. The CDR3 nucleotides are TGTGCCAGCAGTACTAGCGGGGCTACCTACGAGCAGTACTTC. This sequence joins TRBV6-1 and TRBJ2-7; the match to TRBD2 covers 10 bases. Germline V gives CDR1 MNHNS, CDR2 SASEGT. The CDR3 is 14 residues long. Unmatched junction bases numbered 3, after V lost 5 bases and J lost 2 bases.

V is TRBV19 and J is TRBJ2-6; 9 nucleotides line up with TRBD2. This CDR3 contains 21 residues. J was trimmed by 3 bases and V by 0 bases; bases with no gene match: 15. Germline CDR1 is LNHDA and CDR2 is SQIVND (reference sequence). The CDR3 spells CASSIDPRLSGSWLGANVLTF. DNA of the CDR3: TGTGCCAGTAGTATAGATCCCCGCCTTAGCGGGAGTTGGCTTGGGGCCAACGTCCTGACTTTC.

On this clone: Other DNA sequences in the sample encode the same CDR3. The rearrangement links TRBV6-5 to TRBJ2-3; 7 bases line up with TRBD1. This CDR3 region has 14 residues. V lost 6 bases to trimming and J lost 2 bases; unmatched junction nucleotides: 5. Germline V CDR1 and CDR2: MNHEY, SVGAGI. The CDR3 bases are TGTGCCAGCAGGACAGGGTTGAACACAGATACGCAGTATTTT. Protein product: CASRTGLNTDTQYF.